This paragraph covers one T cell receptor beta chain sequence. The CDR3 length is 14 residues. CDR1 and CDR2 from the germline V gene are SGHAT and FQNNGV. V shed 6 bases and J 2 bases; nucleotides not matched to a gene: 4. This record belongs to a study of blood T cell repertoires in COVID-19. TCRdb's table, derived via immunoSEQ multiplex PCR, lists solely in-frame clones and lacks some. The profile covers approximately 190,000 clones, with 80% to 85% appearing a single time and about 3.3% taken by the ten largest. The receptor was isolated from a woman in her twenties or thirties who had been exposed to COVID-19. The chain couples TRBV11-2 to TRBJ2-3; 8 positions agree with TRBD2. Sequencing was performed on PBMCs or T cells enriched from blood (not recorded which). The CDR3: CASRRRGATDTQYF. DNA for the CDR3: TGTGCCAGCAGACGGCGGGGGGCCACAGATACGCAGTATTTT.